This is a list of T cell receptor beta chains from one sample in a study of neurological immune-mediated disorders. TCRdb analysed the 5' RACE reads with MiXCR anew, one entry per CDR3 protein. Of fewer than 50,000 distinct CDR3 sequences detected, 10% to 15% appear once; the ten largest clones hold approximately 10%. Sequences were obtained from PBMCs. Receptors originate from a male donor with HTLV-1-associated myelopathy (HAM/TSP). Each CDR3 is given with its conserved first and last residue.

>TRBV12-3/TRBV12-4|TRBJ1-5
CASSFERNQPQHF
>TRBV5-6|TRBJ2-7
CASSLSGGIIYEQYF
>TRBV7-9|TRBJ2-7
CASSSPGSRDYEQYF
>TRBV7-9|TRBJ1-1
CASSQGEANTEAFF
>TRBV6-5|TRBJ1-1
CASSYLVSVGNTEAFF
>TRBV7-2|TRBJ1-5
CASSGDTLSNQPQHF
>TRBV10-3|TRBJ1-6
CAIKNPGQNSPLHF
>TRBV5-1|TRBJ1-1
CASSLVGSQFGEAFF
>TRBV7-6|TRBJ2-5
CASSPTGVNQETQYF
>TRBV12-3/TRBV12-4|TRBJ2-3
CASTRRDRGTDTQYF
>TRBV12-3/TRBV12-4|TRBJ2-5
CASSVLETQYF
>TRBV24-1|TRBJ2-3
CATKGLSTDTQYF
>TRBV27|TRBJ2-5
CASRTRGGEETQYF
>TRBV5-1|TRBJ2-1
CASSLAGTGEHEQFF
>TRBV20-1|TRBJ2-1
CSARDRDRATGEQFF
>TRBV20-1|TRBJ2-6
CSAGQISGANVLTF
>TRBV5-1|TRBJ1-3
CASSSSGGANTIYF
>TRBV7-9|TRBJ2-7
CASSPIPYEQYF
>TRBV5-6|TRBJ2-7
CASSMWTGGISYEQYF
>TRBV4-3|TRBJ2-5
CASGGTAAGETQYF
>TRBV6-6|TRBJ1-5
CASSYLGWNQPQHF
>TRBV20-1|TRBJ2-7
CSARASRHFYEQYF
>TRBV4-2|TRBJ1-5
CASSFEGDNQPQHF